Shown below are 4 T cell receptor beta chains from a single sample sequenced in a study of blood T cell repertoires in COVID-19. Assay used: immunoSEQ multiplex PCR; TCRdb lists only in-frame clones, some missing. The table lists tens of thousands of clones, 85% of them singletons, with approximately 15% in the top ten. Sequences were obtained from peripheral blood. The receptors here all came from a human donor in a cohort sampled during active COVID-19.

The J gene is TRBJ1-1, the V gene TRBV23-1; 8 bases are a match to TRBD1. TRBV23-1 is flagged as an ORF with uncertain function. With V trimmed by 4 bases and J by 1 base, 2 bases remained unmatched. This CDR3 comprises 14 residues. The CDR3 DNA reads as TGCGCCAGCAGTCGAGGGACAGGGAACACTGAAGCTTTCTTT. Translating it yields CASSRGTGNTEAFF.

V usage is TRBV6-9 and J usage is TRBJ1-1; the D gene is possibly TRBD1 (6 bases). The CDR3 contains 16 residues. The germline V gene encodes CDR1 MNHGY and CDR2 SVAAGI. V lost 5 bases and J 1 base, leaving 17 bases between the germline ends. The CDR3 DNA is TGTGCCAGCAGTCTATTTACCGACAGGAAGAACACTGAAGCTTTCTTT. Encoded protein: CASSLFTDRKNTEAFF.

This clone was recorded only once. The chain employs TRBV21-1 and TRBJ2-2; the D segment call TRBD1 is taken from the table without a DNA check. TRBV21-1 is a pseudogene segment. This CDR3 comprises 16 residues. DNA for the CDR3: TGTGCCAGCAGCAAAGTCGGGACAGGGGACCAGATGGAGCTGTTTTTT. This encodes CASSKVGTGDQMELFF.

CDR3 region: CASSSGQSKANEKLFF. The CDR3 coding sequence is TGTGCCAGCAGCTCGGGACAGTCGAAGGCTAATGAAAAACTGTTTTTT. The chain links TRBV5-8 to TRBJ1-4, with 7 nucleotides matching TRBD1. The trim removed 3 bases at V and 3 bases at J, leaving 8 bases unmatched. CDR3 size: 16 residues. Germline-derived CDR1 and CDR2 are SGHTS and YDEGEE.